These 15 T cell receptor beta chains came from one sample sequenced in a study of T-cell memory formation after mild COVID-19. One entry per CDR3 protein, called by TCRdb with MiXCR from the 5' RACE reads. The sample carries approximately 570,000 distinct CDR3 sequences, roughly 18% recorded once. Sequencing used PBMCs or a T cell subset sorted from them (not recorded which). All receptors derive from an adult woman who had mild COVID-19 (a few samples of this study predate the infection). Cell type and time point are not known.

The chain has TRBV20-1 and TRBJ2-4; D is undetermined. V was pared by 3 bases and J by 0 bases, with 6 bases between. The CDR3 has 13 residues. Germline-derived CDR1 and CDR2 are DFQATT and SNEGSKA (reference sequence). In DNA, the CDR3 is TGCAGTGCTAGCGATGGAGCCAAAAACATTCAGTACTTC. Its protein product is CSASDGAKNIQYF.

The rearrangement joins TRBV18 to TRBJ1-2; the match to TRBD1 covers 11 bases. Per the germline V gene, CDR1 is KGHSH and CDR2 is LQKENI. V shed 1 base and J 1 base; nucleotides not matched to a gene: 5. The CDR3 sequence is 17 residues long. CDR3 amino acids: CASSPLGQGASNYGYTF. The CDR3, as DNA: TGTGCCAGCTCACCACTTGGACAGGGGGCAAGTAACTATGGCTACACCTTC. The whole variable domain, filled in from reference TRBV18 and TRBJ1-2, reads NAGVMQNPRHLVRRRGQEARLRCSPMKGHSHVYWYRQLPEEGLKFMVYLQKENIIDESGMPKERFSAEFPKEGPSILRIQQVVRGDSAAYFCASSPLGQGASNYGYTFGSGTRLTVV.

This clonotype has a handful of counts. V usage is TRBV6-2 or TRBV6-3 and J usage is TRBJ2-7, with 10 positions matching TRBD2. Germline trimming cut 10 bases from V and 4 bases from J; bases unmatched to any gene: 7. Germline assignment: CDR1 MNHEY and CDR2 SVGEGT. The CDR3 has 13 amino acids. CDR3 protein: CATASGSWYEQYF. The CDR3 DNA is TGTGCCACCGCTAGCGGGAGTTGGTACGAGCAGTACTTC.

This clonotype was counted only a few times. V usage is TRBV7-2 and J usage is TRBJ2-3; D gene ambiguous. CDR3 length equals 14 residues. Deletions cut 1 base from V and 6 bases from J, with 11 bases between. Germline V CDR1 and CDR2: SGHTA, FQGNSA. The CDR3 nucleotides are TGTGCCAGCAGCTTAGAAACCCCTGCGGATACGCAGTATTTT. Protein sequence: CASSLETPADTQYF.

The genes are TRBV18 and TRBJ1-1, with TRBD1 matching over 8 bases. The CDR3 is 12 residues long. Germline CDR1 reads KGHSH; CDR2 reads LQKENI. V shed 6 bases and J 11 bases; nucleotides not matched to a gene: 8. This CDR3 is CASSPQGADAFF. The CDR3 nucleotides read TGTGCCAGCTCCCCTCAGGGGGCGGATGCTTTCTTT.

This clonotype was seen a handful of times. V usage is TRBV4-2 and J usage is TRBJ2-1, with 7 bases aligning to TRBD1. Trimming removed 3 bases from V and 0 bases from J; junction bases left unmatched: 11. Germline assignment: CDR1 LGHNA and CDR2 YNFKEQ. The CDR3 runs to 18 residues. The CDR3 protein is CASSQYAVGQVSYNEQFF. Here the CDR3 DNA reads TGTGCCAGCAGCCAGTACGCGGTCGGACAGGTCTCCTACAATGAGCAGTTCTTC.

The chain recombines TRBV20-1 with TRBJ2-3, with D unclear. V was trimmed by 0 bases and J by 7 bases, leaving 5 bases between them. Germline V gene lookup returns CDR1 DFQATT and CDR2 SNEGSKA (reference sequence). This CDR3 has 11 residues. The CDR3 loop is CSARDTYTQYF. CDR3 DNA sequence: TGCAGTGCTAGAGATACATATACGCAGTATTTT.

The rearrangement joins TRBV4-3 to TRBJ1-1, with a tentative D call TRBD1 (5 bases). V shed 3 bases and J shed 0 bases, with 11 bases lying between them. In germline, CDR1 is LGHNA, CDR2 YSLEER. The CDR3 runs 15 residues. The CDR3 protein is CASSQTTALNTEAFF. The CDR3, as DNA: TGCGCCAGCAGCCAGACGACAGCACTGAACACTGAAGCTTTCTTT.

The gene calls are TRBV6-5 and TRBJ2-3; TRBD2 matches at 9 bases. The CDR3 is 18 amino acids. From germline, CDR1 is MNHEY and CDR2 SVGAGI. The ends lost 2 bases at V and 1 base at J; junction bases unmatched: 10. CDR3 sequence (DNA): TGTGCCAGCAGTTACAGCCCACGCTTAGCGGGGGGCACAGATACGCAGTATTTT. It is translated as CASSYSPRLAGGTDTQYF.

This sequence joins TRBV24-1 and TRBJ2-1; no definite D call. V shed 0 bases and J shed 5 bases, with 10 bases lying between them. This CDR3 comprises 15 residues. Per the germline V gene, CDR1 is KGHDR and CDR2 is SFDVKD. The CDR3 loop is CATSDLADQDNEQFF. The CDR3 DNA reads TGTGCCACCAGTGATTTGGCAGATCAGGACAATGAGCAGTTCTTC.

This clonotype has a count of ten or more. The V gene is TRBV7-3, the J gene TRBJ2-2, with 7 bases that match TRBD2. With 5 bases clipped from V and 3 bases from J, the junction kept 9 bases outside the gene matches. Germline lookup yields CDR1 SGHTA and CDR2 FQGTGA. The CDR3 runs 16 residues. The CDR3 DNA reads TGTGCCAGCAGCCTGCCCCGGGAGGACTACACCGGGGAGCTGTTTTTT. Encoded protein: CASSLPREDYTGELFF.

J is TRBJ2-3 and V is TRBV29-1, with D perhaps assigned TRBD1 or TRBD2 (5 bases each). Germline CDR1 is SQVTM and CDR2 is ANQGSEA. CDR3 size: 12 residues. With 8 bases removed from V and 8 bases from J, the gap between germline ends came to 17 bases. CDR3 loop: CSLIGAELTQYF. In DNA, the CDR3 is TGCAGCTTAATCGGGGCAGAGCTTACGCAGTATTTT.

CDR3 protein: CARRGKSTDTQYF. The CDR3 coding sequence is TGTGCCAGAAGGGGGAAAAGCACAGATACGCAGTATTTT. The chain combines TRBV27 with TRBJ2-3; maybe TRBD1 (6 bases). Per the germline V gene, CDR1 is MNHEY and CDR2 is SMNVEV (reference sequence). The CDR3 totals 13 residues. V lost 9 bases to trimming and J lost 0 bases, with 10 bases between them.

A few counts support this clonotype. This chain connects TRBV7-9 to TRBJ1-2, with 7 nucleotides matching TRBD1. V shed 1 base and J 4 bases; nucleotides not matched to a gene: 3. From germline, CDR1 is SEHNR and CDR2 FQNEAQ (reference sequence). The CDR3 totals 14 residues. The CDR3 DNA is TGTGCCAGCAGCTTAGATCGACAGGGCTATGGCTACACCTTC. This codes for CASSLDRQGYGYTF.

The chain recombines TRBV7-8 with TRBJ1-1; unclear D gene. The germline gives CDR1 SGHVS, CDR2 FQNEAQ. This CDR3 region has 12 residues. Trimming took off 5 bases at V and 8 bases at J, with 12 bases between the two ends. The CDR3 region has the DNA TGTGCCAGCAGCCAGGTCCCAGGCGAAGCTTTCTTT. It translates to CASSQVPGEAFF.